The 32 T cell receptor beta chains given below trace back to one sample, sequenced in a study of CD8 T cells in ankylosing spondylitis. Whole-study findings and limits: Characteristic, it appeared, of ankylosing spondylitis blood was a TCR beta motif of about eight highly homologous variants.

Which antigens these TCRs recognize remains unknown. TCRdb reprocessed the 5' RACE reads via MiXCR and lists one record per CDR3 protein. The data contain roughly 490,000 distinct CDR3 sequences, over 4% of them singletons. Input material: blood, either unsorted or a sorted T cell fraction (not recorded which). Receptors originate from a male donor with ankylosing spondylitis.

This clonotype was picked up a small number of times. The CDR3 DNA sequence: TGTGCCAGCAGCCAAGATCCACGGACTCTTGAGCAGTACTTC. Its translation is CASSQDPRTLEQYF. This chain links TRBV4-2 with TRBJ2-7; D might be TRBD2 (5 bases). The V gene lost 0 bases and the J gene lost 7 bases, with 13 bases spanning the gap. Germline-derived CDR1 and CDR2 are LGHNA and YNFKEQ. CDR3 length: 14 residues.

Many counts were recorded for this clonotype. The CDR3 DNA is TGCGCCAGCAGCCAAGACGGGGTGGCAGTTGGGACCTATGGCTACACCTTC. Translation: CASSQDGVAVGTYGYTF. This chain uses TRBV4-1 with TRBJ1-2, with D possibly being TRBD1 (5 bases). V dropped 0 bases and J dropped 4 bases, with 18 bases sitting between them. CDR1 and CDR2 (germline): MGHRA, YSYEKL. The CDR3 is 17 residues long.

This clonotype was recorded many times. The chain carries TRBV5-1 and TRBJ2-7, with D perhaps being TRBD1 or TRBD2 (5 bases each). This CDR3 has 15 amino acids. The germline gives CDR1 SGHRS, CDR2 YFSETQ. Trimming pared 0 bases from V and 5 bases from J, leaving 15 bases between. In nucleotides, the CDR3 is TGCGCCAGCAGCTTGGAAACTAGACGGGGCGACGAGCAGTACTTC. Translation: CASSLETRRGDEQYF.

This clonotype was detected many times. The chain couples TRBV5-6 to TRBJ2-3; no definite D call. The CDR3 runs to 16 residues. The germline CDR1 and CDR2 sequences are SGHDT and YYEEEE. The V end was cut by 0 bases, the J end by 0 bases, with 11 bases between. CDR3 sequence: CASSLDSHASTDTQYF. CDR3 coding DNA: TGTGCCAGCAGCTTGGACTCCCACGCCAGCACAGATACGCAGTATTTT.

This clonotype was recorded at least ten times. V gene TRBV7-2 combines with J gene TRBJ1-6, with 9 bases aligning to TRBD1. Germline CDR1 SGHTA, CDR2 FQGNSA. The CDR3 sequence is 16 residues long. Trimming took 5 bases from V and 0 from J; bases not matched to a gene: 2. The CDR3 DNA reads TGTGCCAGCAGCATGACAGGGGGCTCCTATAATTCACCCCTCCACTTT. Translation: CASSMTGGSYNSPLHF.

This clonotype has a single count. At one end, the junction sequence differs from germline, possibly due to a read error. J is TRBJ2-5 and V is TRBV24-1; D is possibly TRBD1 or TRBD2 (5 bases each). CDR1 and CDR2 (germline): KGHDR, SFDVKD. This CDR3 region has 18 residues. DNA for the CDR3: TGTGCCACCAGTGACCCCCACGGGACCGGACTTAACCAAGAGACCCAGCACTTC. It specifies CATSDPHGTGLNQETQHF.

The table lists this clonotype with a few counts. V gene TRBV3-1 combines with J gene TRBJ2-7, with D unresolved. The V gene's germline CDR1 is LGHDT and CDR2 YNNKEL (reference sequence). This CDR3 region has 15 residues. The V end lost 1 base, the J end lost 0 bases, and 10 bases lay between the germline ends. The CDR3 region is CASSQGAVSSYEQYF. The CDR3 nucleotides are TGTGCCAGCAGCCAAGGAGCCGTCAGCTCCTACGAGCAGTACTTC.

This chain connects TRBV5-6 to TRBJ2-5; TRBD1 is a possible D gene (6 bases). Germline values: CDR1 SGHDT, CDR2 YYEEEE. V shed 4 bases and J shed 2 bases, with 18 bases lying between them. This CDR3 has 16 amino acids. Here the CDR3 reads CASSPVFGQTQETQYF. The CDR3 coding sequence is TGTGCCAGCAGCCCCGTGTTTGGACAGACGCAAGAGACCCAGTACTTC.

This clonotype occurred many times. This sequence joins TRBV5-5 and TRBJ2-3, with D possibly matching TRBD2 (5 bases). Germline CDR1 SGHKS, CDR2 YYEKEE (reference sequence). CDR3 length equals 12 residues. The ends were cut back, 4 bases at V and 5 bases at J, with 8 bases in the middle. CDR3 sequence reads: CASSGLRDTQYF. CDR3 DNA: TGTGCCAGCAGCGGACTTCGAGATACGCAGTATTTT.

This clonotype came up many times. This rearrangement joins TRBV12-3 or TRBV12-4 to TRBJ1-5, with 7 nucleotides matching TRBD1. This CDR3 has 17 amino acids. The V gene end was trimmed by 4 bases and the J gene end by 2 bases; junction bases not matched to a gene: 11. DNA for the CDR3: TGTGCCAGCAGTTCTCTATCGGGGACAGAGGGCAATCAGCCCCAGCATTTT. It yields the protein CASSSLSGTEGNQPQHF.

This chain links TRBV29-1 with TRBJ2-2; 10 bases agree with TRBD2. Germline CDR1 and CDR2: SQVTM and ANQGSEA. The CDR3 spans 17 residues. The ends lost 0 bases at V and 4 bases at J; junction bases unmatched: 8. CDR3 DNA: TGCAGCGTTGAAGATCGAAAGCGGGGGGGCGGCACCGGGGAGCTGTTTTTT. Translating gives CSVEDRKRGGGTGELFF.

This clonotype was observed many times. The V and J genes are TRBV4-2 and TRBJ2-1; 11 bases line up with TRBD2. V lost 7 bases, J lost 0 bases, and 14 bases stayed unmatched. In germline, CDR1 is LGHNA, CDR2 YNFKEQ. CDR3 size: 19 residues. CDR3 sequence reads: CASKSWTSGSRSSYNEQFF. Written as DNA, the CDR3 is TGTGCCAGCAAATCGTGGACTAGCGGGTCTAGGAGCTCCTACAATGAGCAGTTCTTC.

The rearrangement links TRBV20-1 to TRBJ2-7; D perhaps matches TRBD2 (6 bases). V lost 5 bases to trimming and J lost 0 bases, with 20 bases between them. Germline V gene sequence: CDR1 DFQATT, CDR2 SNEGSKA (reference sequence). CDR3 length: 16 amino acids. For the CDR3, the DNA is TGCAGTGCTGAGGGGCGTGGGCGGGGAACCTCCTACGAGCAGTACTTC. This gives the protein CSAEGRGRGTSYEQYF.

This clonotype was detected many times. The rearrangement links TRBV9 to TRBJ1-6; possible D gene TRBD1, 6 bases. The CDR3 sequence is 14 residues long. Per germline, CDR1 SGDLS and CDR2 YYNGEE. Trimming cost V 0 bases and J 8 bases, with 9 bases left between them. CDR3 in DNA: TGTGCCAGCAGCGTAGCGGGGGCAGATTCACCCCTCCACTTT. Translation: CASSVAGADSPLHF.

In this sample, this clonotype turned up many times. V usage is TRBV5-4 and J usage is TRBJ2-3; 14 nucleotides align to TRBD2. Germline values: CDR1 SGHNT, CDR2 YYREEE (reference sequence). The junction had 6 bases not matched to a gene; V was cut back by 4 bases and J by 5 bases. The CDR3 runs 16 residues. The CDR3 coding sequence is TGTGCCAGCAGCACCGGGACTAGCGGGAGTCAAGATACGCAGTATTTT. Encoded protein: CASSTGTSGSQDTQYF.

This clonotype has ten or more counts. At one end the junction does not follow the germline gene, possibly because of a read error. The chain employs TRBV5-1 and TRBJ2-2, with 7 bases fitting TRBD2. This CDR3 is built from 14 residues. From germline, CDR1 is SGHRS and CDR2 YFSETQ. DNA of the CDR3: TGTGCCAGCAGCTTAGCGGGTGTCACCGGGGAGCTGTTTTTT. Protein sequence: CASSLAGVTGELFF.

This clonotype was picked up many times. This rearrangement joins TRBV7-2 to TRBJ1-1; D is possibly TRBD1 (6 bases). Germline CDR1 reads SGHTA; CDR2 reads FQGNSA. The CDR3 runs to 15 residues. The V end was cut by 5 bases, the J end by 2 bases, with 15 bases between. The chain's CDR3 is CASSLNRVPNTEAFF. The CDR3 DNA reads as TGTGCCAGCAGCCTAAACAGGGTGCCAAACACTGAAGCTTTCTTT.

This clonotype came up many times. This chain links TRBV5-1 with TRBJ1-2; D uncertain. Germline-derived CDR1 and CDR2 are SGHRS and YFSETQ. V lost 1 base, J lost 6 bases, and 19 bases lay in between. The CDR3 spans 16 residues. CDR3 nucleotide sequence: TGCGCCAGCAGCTTGACTGTACCGGGTCTAGGAGATGGCTACACCTTC. Translated: CASSLTVPGLGDGYTF.

This clonotype was seen many times. This chain connects TRBV28 to TRBJ1-5; D is possibly TRBD1 (5 bases). The CDR3 totals 17 residues. Germline CDR1 is MDHEN and CDR2 is SYDVKM. V was clipped by 3 bases and J by 0 bases, with 15 bases between them. The CDR3 sequence: CASSLDGGWNSNQPQHF. The CDR3 bases are TGTGCCAGCAGTTTGGATGGGGGGTGGAATAGCAATCAGCCCCAGCATTTT. Based on the CDR3 plus reference TRBV28 and TRBJ1-5, the full variable domain is DVKVTQSSRYLVKRTGEKVFLECVQDMDHENMFWYRQDPGLGLRLIYFSYDVKMKEKGDIPEGYSVSREKKERFSLILESASTNQTSMYLCASSLDGGWNSNQPQHFGDGTRLSIL.

Ten or more counts support this clonotype. This chain joins TRBV20-1 and TRBJ2-7, with 8 positions matching TRBD2. This CDR3 spans 14 amino acids. CDR1 is DFQATT, CDR2 SNEGSKA, per germline (reference sequence). With V trimmed by 1 base and J by 3 bases, 5 bases remained unmatched. CDR3 bases: TGCAGTGCTAGAGTGCCGGGACTAGGCTACGAGCAGTACTTC. Amino acids: CSARVPGLGYEQYF.

This clonotype was picked up many times. The chain has TRBV7-2 and TRBJ1-2; D gene uncertain. V lost 5 bases, J lost 8 bases, and 27 bases lay in between. From germline, CDR1 is SGHTA and CDR2 FQGNSA. This CDR3 spans 17 amino acids. The CDR3 nucleotides are TGTGCCAGCAGCCCAACCTCGTCGGGCAGCCTCTCCTGGGGCTACACCTTC. Its translation is CASSPTSSGSLSWGYTF.

This clonotype was recorded many times. The genes are TRBV9 and TRBJ2-7, with D tentatively TRBD1 (6 bases). Germline lookup yields CDR1 SGDLS and CDR2 YYNGEE. The CDR3 covers 15 residues. Trimming cost V 0 bases and J 3 bases, with 13 bases left between them. The CDR3 protein is CASSVGGQPFYEQYF. CDR3 nucleotides: TGTGCCAGCAGCGTAGGGGGGCAGCCATTCTACGAGCAGTACTTC.

The chain joins TRBV6-1 to TRBJ2-7; 8 bases are shared with TRBD2. Germline CDR1 is MNHNS and CDR2 is SASEGT. The CDR3 loop spans 15 amino acids. V trimming: 2 bases; J trimming: 5 bases; junction bases outside the gene matches: 8. The CDR3 sequence is CASSETGGGSHEQYF. The CDR3 region has the DNA TGTGCCAGCAGTGAAACGGGCGGGGGGTCCCACGAGCAGTACTTC.

This clonotype turned up a few times. V and J are TRBV7-2 and TRBJ2-7, with 7 bases aligning to TRBD2. The CDR3 consists of 16 residues. Unmatched junction bases numbered 6, after V lost 0 bases and J lost 1 base. Germline V gene lookup returns CDR1 SGHTA and CDR2 FQGNSA. CDR3 bases: TGTGCCAGCAGCTTAGCCCCTCCAGCGGGGTCCTACGAGCAGTACTTC. This encodes CASSLAPPAGSYEQYF.

The chain joins TRBV7-2 to TRBJ2-5; possibly TRBD1 for D (5 bases). There are 14 residues in the CDR3. Germline-derived CDR1 and CDR2 are SGHTA and FQGNSA. The V gene lost 5 bases and the J gene lost 5 bases, with 15 bases spanning the gap. CDR3 DNA sequence: TGTGCCAGCAGCGTAGTCGCAGGGCAGGAGACCCAGTACTTC. Residues: CASSVVAGQETQYF.

The rearrangement joins TRBV7-3 to TRBJ2-1; tentatively, D is TRBD2 (5 bases). V lost 8 bases to trimming and J lost 0 bases, with 14 bases between them. The CDR3 sequence is 15 residues long. Germline CDR1 and CDR2: SGHTA and FQGTGA. The CDR3 coding sequence is TGTGCCAGCTCCCCGGAGGCGGACTCCTACAATGAGCAGTTCTTC. The encoded protein is CASSPEADSYNEQFF.

The chain couples TRBV7-9 to TRBJ2-1; 8 positions match TRBD1. With 7 bases clipped from V and 6 bases from J, the junction kept 14 bases outside the gene matches. This CDR3 contains 16 residues. The germline V gene has CDR1 SEHNR and CDR2 FQNEAQ (reference sequence). The CDR3 is CASTLLLDRVLNEQFF. The CDR3 region has the DNA TGTGCCAGCACCCTGTTGTTGGACAGGGTCCTCAATGAGCAGTTCTTC. The variable domain in full, completed from reference TRBV7-9 and TRBJ2-1, reads DTGVSQNPRHKITKRGQNVTFRCDPISEHNRLYWYRQTLGQGPEFLTYFQNEAQLEKSRLLSDRFSAERPKGSFSTLEIQRTEQGDSAMYLCASTLLLDRVLNEQFFGPGTRLTVL.

This clonotype was counted only a few times. In DNA, the CDR3 is TGTGCCAGCAGGTCGGGACTAGCTACCCACGAGCAGTACTTC. It yields the protein CASRSGLATHEQYF. The rearrangement uses TRBV7-9 and TRBJ2-7; 9 bases align to TRBD2. The germline CDR1 and CDR2 sequences are SEHNR and FQNEAQ (reference sequence). J gave up 5 bases and V 6 bases, and 8 bases lay outside the gene matches. This CDR3 contains 14 residues.

In its sample, this clonotype was seen a few times. This sequence joins TRBV20-1 and TRBJ1-6, with 10 bases that match TRBD1. V trimming: 3 bases; J trimming: 0 bases; junction bases outside the gene matches: 2. There are 16 residues in the CDR3. CDR1 is DFQATT, CDR2 SNEGSKA, per germline (reference sequence). CDR3 nucleotides: TGCAGTGCTAGGGGGGACAGGGGCTCCTATAATTCACCCCTCCACTTT. Protein product: CSARGDRGSYNSPLHF.

This clonotype was counted only a few times. The chain uses TRBV4-1 and TRBJ2-3, with TRBD1 matching over 10 bases. J lost 4 bases, V lost 1 base, and 2 bases had no gene match. The CDR3 totals 15 residues. Looked up from germline, CDR1 is MGHRA and CDR2 is YSYEKL. CDR3 bases: TGCGCCAGCAGCCAAGTAGGGACAGGGGCAGATACGCAGTATTTT. Residues: CASSQVGTGADTQYF.

The sample holds many counts of this clonotype. The V gene is TRBV15, the J gene TRBJ1-4, with D uncertain. CDR3 length equals 15 residues. With 5 bases removed from V and 2 bases from J, the gap between germline ends came to 12 bases. Germline CDR1 is LNHNV and CDR2 is YYDKDF (reference sequence). The CDR3 loop is CATSQRIGTNEKLFF. In nucleotides, the CDR3 is TGTGCCACCAGCCAACGGATAGGGACTAATGAAAAACTGTTTTTT. Filled out from reference TRBV15 and TRBJ1-4, the complete variable domain reads DAMVIQNPRYQVTQFGKPVTLSCSQTLNHNVMYWYQQKSSQAPKLLFHYYDKDFNNEADTPDNFQSRRPNTSFCFLDIRSPGLGDTAMYLCATSQRIGTNEKLFFGSGTQLSVL.

This clonotype was counted at least ten times. The genes are TRBV15 and TRBJ2-1; D call uncertain. Germline assignment: CDR1 LNHNV and CDR2 YYDKDF (reference sequence). The CDR3 consists of 15 residues. The V end was cut by 3 bases, the J end by 0 bases, with 9 bases between. The CDR3: CATSRSPGSYNEQFF. The CDR3 nucleotides read TGTGCCACCAGCAGGTCGCCTGGCTCCTACAATGAGCAGTTCTTC. Full variable domain (remainder filled in from reference TRBV15 and TRBJ2-1): DAMVIQNPRYQVTQFGKPVTLSCSQTLNHNVMYWYQQKSSQAPKLLFHYYDKDFNNEADTPDNFQSRRPNTSFCFLDIRSPGLGDTAMYLCATSRSPGSYNEQFFGPGTRLTVL.